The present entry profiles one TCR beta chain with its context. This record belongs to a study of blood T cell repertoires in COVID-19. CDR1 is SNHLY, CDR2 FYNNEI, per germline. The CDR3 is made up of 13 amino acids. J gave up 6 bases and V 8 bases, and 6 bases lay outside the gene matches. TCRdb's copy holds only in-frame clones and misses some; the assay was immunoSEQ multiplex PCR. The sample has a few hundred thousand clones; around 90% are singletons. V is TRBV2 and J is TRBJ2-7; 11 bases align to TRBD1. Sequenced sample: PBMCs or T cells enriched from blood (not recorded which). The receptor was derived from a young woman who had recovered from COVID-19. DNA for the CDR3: TGTGCCAGCTCGGACAGGGGGCGTCGCGAGCAGTACTTC. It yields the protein CASSDRGRREQYF.